One sample yielded the 17 T cell receptor beta chains listed below, sequenced in a study of blood T cells in healthy people across ages. Primed by a sample-barcoded 5' primer and a J-beta primer mix, a second PCR proceeded for about 6 to 12 cycles. TCRdb analysed the 5' RACE reads with MiXCR anew, one entry per CDR3 protein. The table lists 710,000 or so distinct CDR3 sequences, approximately 29% of them singletons. Sequences were obtained from blood. All receptors derive from a woman at least 80 years old in good health.

This clonotype was observed many times. The chain has TRBV5-6 and TRBJ2-5, with D possibly TRBD2 on 6 matching bases. Germline assignment: CDR1 SGHDT and CDR2 YYEEEE. Trimming removed 0 bases at V and 2 bases at J, with 14 bases between. CDR3 length: 16 residues. CDR3 nucleotide sequence: TGTGCCAGCAGCTTGGCTTTTAGGGGAGGACAAGAGACCCAGTACTTC. Its protein is CASSLAFRGGQETQYF.

This chain joins TRBV19 and TRBJ2-3, with D perhaps given as TRBD1 or TRBD2 (5 bases each). The CDR3 has 16 amino acids. CDR1 is LNHDA and CDR2 is SQIVND in the germline V gene (reference sequence). With 7 bases removed from V and 1 base from J, the gap between germline ends came to 18 bases. CDR3 residues: CASIPSGAPGTDTQYF. CDR3 DNA: TGTGCCAGTATCCCTTCCGGGGCCCCTGGCACAGATACGCAGTATTTT.

Many counts were recorded for this clonotype. The chain carries TRBV7-3 and TRBJ2-4, with 8 bases lining up with TRBD2. J lost 2 bases, V lost 6 bases, and 18 bases had no gene match. The V gene's germline CDR1 is SGHTA and CDR2 FQGTGA. The CDR3 runs 19 residues. For the CDR3, the DNA is TGTGCCAGCAGTCGTGAGTCGGGGGGGGCCGGCCTGTCCAAAAACATTCAGTACTTC. Its translation is CASSRESGGAGLSKNIQYF.

This clonotype was seen at least ten times. The rearrangement joins TRBV2 to TRBJ1-2; unclear D gene. This CDR3 comprises 13 residues. Germline V gene data show CDR1 as SNHLY and CDR2 as FYNNEI. The germline V and J ends were trimmed by 4 bases and 8 bases, with 14 bases remaining between them. The CDR3 loop reads CASSVKRMEGYTF. In DNA, the CDR3 is TGTGCCAGCAGTGTGAAACGGATGGAGGGCTACACCTTC.

V is TRBV28 and J is TRBJ2-7, with D possibly matching TRBD2 (6 bases). Germline CDR1 reads MDHEN; CDR2 reads SYDVKM. V was shortened by 7 bases and J by 7 bases, with 23 bases between the two germline ends. The CDR3 is 15 amino acids. The CDR3 here is CASTTRAGRRNEQYF. The CDR3 nucleotides are TGTGCCAGCACTACCAGGGCCGGGAGAAGGAATGAGCAGTACTTC.

V and J are TRBV5-1 and TRBJ2-1, with 7 positions matching TRBD2. The germline CDR1 and CDR2 sequences are SGHRS and YFSETQ. Trimming took 3 bases from V and 5 from J; bases not matched to a gene: 8. The CDR3 has 15 amino acids. The CDR3 sequence is CASSWLAEPHNEQFF. The CDR3 nucleotides are TGCGCCAGCAGCTGGCTAGCGGAGCCCCACAATGAGCAGTTCTTC.

V and J are TRBV12-3 or TRBV12-4 and TRBJ1-1; TRBD1 is a possible D gene (6 bases). The CDR3 has 13 residues. Trimming stripped 5 bases from V and 5 bases from J, with 12 bases between. DNA for the CDR3: TGTGCCAGCAGTAACAGGGTCTGGACTGAAGCTTTCTTT. Translating gives CASSNRVWTEAFF.

This clonotype was seen many times. The CDR3 is CSAREGFTQYF. The CDR3 DNA reads as TGCAGTGCTAGAGAAGGATTTACGCAGTATTTT. V usage is TRBV20-1 and J usage is TRBJ2-3; D not resolved. The germline V gene has CDR1 DFQATT and CDR2 SNEGSKA (reference sequence). V was clipped by 0 bases and J by 8 bases, with 6 bases between them. CDR3 length equals 11 residues.

There are many counts of this clonotype. V is TRBV7-3 and J is TRBJ2-7; no clear D gene. This CDR3 comprises 16 residues. The germline V gene has CDR1 SGHTA and CDR2 FQGTGA. V was trimmed by 7 bases and J by 2 bases, leaving 21 bases between them. CDR3 sequence: CASNPPVMRRTYEQYF. CDR3 in DNA: TGTGCCAGCAACCCCCCCGTCATGCGTAGGACCTACGAGCAGTACTTC.

The V gene is TRBV20-1, the J gene TRBJ2-7; TRBD1 agrees at 7 bases. The ends lost 0 bases at V and 2 bases at J; junction bases unmatched: 7. The germline CDR1 and CDR2 sequences are DFQATT and SNEGSKA (reference sequence). There are 15 residues in the CDR3. CDR3 residues: CSARDLEGQAYEQYF. DNA of the CDR3: TGCAGTGCTAGAGATTTGGAAGGACAGGCCTACGAGCAGTACTTC.

Many counts were recorded for this clonotype. The chain employs TRBV9 and TRBJ2-5; TRBD2 might be the D (5 bases). This CDR3 spans 14 amino acids. Germline V gene sequence: CDR1 SGDLS, CDR2 YYNGEE. Trimming left V 4 bases short and J 1 base short, with 11 bases between. The DNA of the CDR3 is TGTGCCAGCAGCCCCCCCAGCGGCCAAGAGACCCAGTACTTC. Amino acid sequence: CASSPPSGQETQYF.

The chain joins TRBV5-1 to TRBJ2-1, with 7 positions matching TRBD2. The V gene's germline CDR1 is SGHRS and CDR2 YFSETQ. Losses at the gene ends were 1 base for V and 0 bases for J; bases not matched to a gene: 7. The CDR3 runs 17 residues. The chain's CDR3 is CASSLKTSPSSYNEQFF. The CDR3 coding sequence is TGCGCCAGCAGCTTGAAGACTAGCCCTAGCTCCTACAATGAGCAGTTCTTC.

V is TRBV20-1 and J is TRBJ1-6; 8 bases are a match to TRBD1. The trim removed 6 bases at V and 10 bases at J, leaving 14 bases unmatched. The CDR3 is 15 amino acids. Germline assignment: CDR1 DFQATT and CDR2 SNEGSKA (reference sequence). The CDR3 is CSAPDRGLFGSPLHF. The CDR3, as DNA: TGCAGTGCCCCTGACAGGGGACTTTTCGGCTCACCCCTCCACTTT.

The rearrangement uses TRBV7-2 and TRBJ2-5, with TRBD1 as a possible D gene (6 bases). Germline V gene data show CDR1 as SGHTA and CDR2 as FQGNSA. Trimming stripped 8 bases from V and 5 bases from J, with 12 bases between. The CDR3 totals 12 residues. The CDR3, as DNA: TGTGCCAGCCGGCAGGGGTTGGAGACCCAGTACTTC. It encodes CASRQGLETQYF.

This clonotype was found a few times. A much larger clone sits a single nucleotide away, making a read error possible. The V and J genes are TRBV5-1 and TRBJ2-5; D might be TRBD2 (5 bases). The CDR3 is made up of 13 amino acids. Germline V CDR1 and CDR2: SGHRS, YFSETQ. In DNA, the CDR3 is TGCGTCAGCAGCTTGGGTACGGTGGGAGAGCAGTACTTC. It yields the protein CVSSLGTVGEQYF. Full variable domain (rest looked up from reference TRBV5-1 and TRBJ2-5): KAGVTQTPRYLIKTRGQQVTLSCSPISGHRSVSWYQQTPGQGLQFLFEYFSETQRNKGNFPGRFSGRQFSNSRSEMNVSTLELGDSALYLCVSSLGTVGEQYFGPGTRLLVL.

Many counts were recorded for this clonotype. The chain is built from TRBV10-3 and TRBJ2-5; 7 nucleotides align to TRBD1. Germline V gene sequence: CDR1 ENHRY, CDR2 SYGVKD. The V gene end was trimmed by 6 bases and the J gene end by 5 bases; junction bases not matched to a gene: 6. The CDR3 spans 13 residues. CDR3 DNA: TGTGCCATCAGCTTACAGGGGCGCGAGACCCAGTACTTC. Residues: CAISLQGRETQYF.

As to this clonotype: One base away lies a much larger clone, so this may be a sequencing read error. The chain combines TRBV12-3 or TRBV12-4 with TRBJ1-4, with D possibly being TRBD1 (6 bases). This CDR3 is 14 amino acids long. With 4 bases removed from V and 4 bases from J, the gap between germline ends came to 10 bases. CDR3 sequence reads: CASSWGHVNEKLFF. The CDR3 bases are TGTGCCAGCAGTTGGGGACACGTTAATGAAAAACTGTTTTTT.